A single sample is the source of the 16 T cell receptor beta chains below, sequenced in a study of cytomegalovirus exposure and HLA in healthy donors. The primer mix had 60 Vbeta and 13 Jbeta primers. The repertoire was sequenced with immunoSEQ multiplex PCR; TCRdb's copy has only in-frame clones and lacks some. The sample's table shows roughly 60,000 clones. The specimen was PBMCs. The source of these receptors is a woman aged 18-29 years in good health and CMV-seronegative.

The J gene is TRBJ1-3, the V gene TRBV12-5, with D possibly TRBD1 on 5 matching bases. Trimming stripped 2 bases from V and 0 bases from J, with 8 bases between. The CDR3 has 15 amino acids. The germline V gene has CDR1 LGHNT and CDR2 FRNRAP. The CDR3 is CASGLRQGSGNTIYF. CDR3 DNA: TGTGCTAGTGGTTTGCGCCAGGGCTCTGGAAACACCATATATTTT.

The chain joins TRBV7-9 to TRBJ1-1; D remains ambiguous. The CDR3 extends over 13 amino acids. The germline gives CDR1 SEHNR, CDR2 FQNEAQ (reference sequence). Trimming took 3 bases from V and 5 from J, leaving 10 bases between them. The CDR3 protein is CASSLEGSTEAFF. The CDR3 nucleotides read TGTGCCAGCAGCTTGGAGGGAAGTACTGAAGCTTTCTTT. The variable domain in full, with the rest retrieved from reference TRBV7-9 and TRBJ1-1, is DTGVSQNPRHKITKRGQNVTFRCDPISEHNRLYWYRQTLGQGPEFLTYFQNEAQLEKSRLLSDRFSAERPKGSFSTLEIQRTEQGDSAMYLCASSLEGSTEAFFGQGTRLTVV.

V gene TRBV25-1 combines with J gene TRBJ1-4; TRBD1 is a possible D gene (5 bases). Per germline, CDR1 MGHDK and CDR2 SYGVNS. Trimming stripped 6 bases from V and 8 bases from J, with 16 bases between. The CDR3 consists of 14 residues. Here the CDR3 DNA reads TGTGCCAGCAGCCCACCCGGGACTTTAGAAAAACTGTTTTTT. Translated, it gives CASSPPGTLEKLFF.

The chain couples TRBV19 to TRBJ1-1, with D possibly being TRBD1 (5 bases). This CDR3 has 14 amino acids. Trimming took off 0 bases at V and 11 bases at J, with 16 bases between the two ends. Germline CDR1 reads LNHDA; CDR2 reads SQIVND (reference sequence). The CDR3, as DNA: TGTGCCAGTAGTATAGAGCAGACAGCCCGCGTCGCTTTCTTT. Encoded protein: CASSIEQTARVAFF.

This chain joins TRBV23-1 and TRBJ2-7, with 9 nucleotides matching TRBD1. TRBV23-1 is flagged as an ORF with uncertain function. The CDR3 covers 16 residues. Germline trimming cut 2 bases from V and 2 bases from J; bases unmatched to any gene: 7. The CDR3 region has the DNA TGCGCCAGCAGTCAAGAGACAGGGGGTCTTACCTACGAGCAGTACTTC. Its translation is CASSQETGGLTYEQYF.

J is TRBJ2-7 and V is TRBV6-7, with D perhaps matching TRBD2 (6 bases). TRBV6-7 is assigned to the ORF class and has an uncertain function. V lost 9 bases to trimming and J lost 6 bases, with 18 bases between them. This CDR3 has 13 amino acids. CDR3 sequence: CASILTEGSEQYF. CDR3 in DNA: TGTGCCAGTATACTGACGGAGGGCAGCGAGCAGTACTTC.

The genes are TRBV29-1 and TRBJ2-1, with TRBD1 as a possible D gene (7 bases). Looked up from germline, CDR1 is SQVTM and CDR2 is ANQGSEA. Trimming removed 6 bases at V and 5 bases at J, with 17 bases between. The CDR3 covers 14 residues. CDR3 nucleotide sequence: TGCAGCGTGGGGGGTGGGGACAGAAACAATGAGCAGTTCTTC. It encodes CSVGGGDRNNEQFF.

The V and J genes are TRBV28 and TRBJ2-2; 16 bases line up with TRBD2. This CDR3 is 16 amino acids long. J lost 6 bases, V lost 6 bases, and 4 bases had no gene match. Per the germline V gene, CDR1 is MDHEN and CDR2 is SYDVKM. CDR3 DNA sequence: TGTGCCAGCAGACATGGGACTAGCGGGGGGGCCGGGGAGCTGTTTTTT. Its translation: CASRHGTSGGAGELFF. The full variable domain, rest sourced from reference TRBV28 and TRBJ2-2, is DVKVTQSSRYLVKRTGEKVFLECVQDMDHENMFWYRQDPGLGLRLIYFSYDVKMKEKGDIPEGYSVSREKKERFSLILESASTNQTSMYLCASRHGTSGGAGELFFGEGSRLTVL.

Here the CDR3 reads CSVDEGADYGYTF. The CDR3 DNA sequence: TGCAGCGTTGATGAGGGGGCTGACTATGGCTACACCTTC. This chain connects TRBV29-1 to TRBJ1-2; 7 bases are a match to TRBD1. CDR3 length: 13 residues. V lost 3 bases and J lost 3; bases outside the gene matches: 4. Germline loops: CDR1 SQVTM, CDR2 ANQGSEA.

The chain employs TRBV7-9 and TRBJ1-6; maybe TRBD1 (5 bases). Per germline, CDR1 SEHNR and CDR2 FQNEAQ (reference sequence). The ends were cut back, 7 bases at V and 7 bases at J, with 8 bases in the middle. The CDR3 length is 12 residues. CDR3 in amino acids: CASTTGNSPLHF. CDR3 DNA: TGTGCCAGCACAACAGGAAATTCACCCCTCCACTTT.

This chain links TRBV6-1 with TRBJ1-1; D ambiguous. Germline CDR1 reads MNHNS; CDR2 reads SASEGT. This CDR3 has 13 residues. Deletions cut 4 bases from V and 2 bases from J, with 8 bases between. This chain's CDR3 is CASSGLLNTEAFF. The CDR3 DNA is TGTGCCAGCAGTGGACTCCTAAACACTGAAGCTTTCTTT.

The chain employs TRBV9 and TRBJ1-2; D perhaps matches TRBD1 (6 bases). Per germline, CDR1 SGDLS and CDR2 YYNGEE. Deletions cut 3 bases from V and 1 base from J, with 13 bases between. The length of the CDR3 is 15 residues. The CDR3 bases are TGTGCCAGCAGCGAGGGGGACAATTATAACTATGGCTACACCTTC. This codes for CASSEGDNYNYGYTF.

The chain's CDR3 is CASSEGGVSDTQYF. In DNA, the CDR3 is TGTGCCAGCAGTGAAGGCGGGGTGAGCGATACGCAGTATTTT. The chain links TRBV6-1 to TRBJ2-3, with a weak D call TRBD2 (6 bases). This CDR3 comprises 14 residues. Germline values: CDR1 MNHNS, CDR2 SASEGT. V lost 1 base to trimming and J lost 6 bases, with 11 bases between them.

V gene TRBV5-1 combines with J gene TRBJ1-2, with TRBD1 matching over 9 bases. The CDR3 runs 15 residues. Germline trimming cut 1 base from V and 6 bases from J; bases unmatched to any gene: 7. In germline, CDR1 is SGHRS, CDR2 YFSETQ. For the CDR3, the DNA is TGCGCCAGCAGCTTGACGGGACAGGGAGAGGATGGCTACACCTTC. This gives the protein CASSLTGQGEDGYTF.

The V and J genes are TRBV30 and TRBJ1-1; no clear D. This CDR3 contains 12 residues. Germline lookup yields CDR1 GTSNPN and CDR2 SVGIG (reference sequence). The V end was cut by 5 bases, the J end by 7 bases, with 14 bases between. CDR3 coding DNA: TGTGCCTGGGCGGAGGGAGGGCTTGAAGCTTTCTTT. This codes for CAWAEGGLEAFF.

CDR3 loop: CASSLGTGSYEQYF. CDR3 nucleotides: TGTGCCAGCAGCTTGGGGACAGGATCCTACGAGCAGTACTTC. This chain joins TRBV11-3 and TRBJ2-7; 8 bases match TRBD1. CDR1 is SGHNT and CDR2 is YENEEA in the germline V gene. The CDR3 length is 14 residues. J lost 1 base, V lost 3 bases, and 2 bases had no gene match.